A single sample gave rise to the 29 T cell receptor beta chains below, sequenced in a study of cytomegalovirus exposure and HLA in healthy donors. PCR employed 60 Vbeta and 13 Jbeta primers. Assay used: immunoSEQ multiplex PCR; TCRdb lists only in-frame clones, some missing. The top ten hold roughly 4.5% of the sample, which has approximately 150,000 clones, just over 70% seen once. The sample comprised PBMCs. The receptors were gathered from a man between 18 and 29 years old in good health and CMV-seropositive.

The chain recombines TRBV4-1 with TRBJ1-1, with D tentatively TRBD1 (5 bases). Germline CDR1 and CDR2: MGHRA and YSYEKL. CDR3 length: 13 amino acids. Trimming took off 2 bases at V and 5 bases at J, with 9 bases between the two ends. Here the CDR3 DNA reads TGCGCCAGCAGCCAACAGGGAAGGACTGAAGCTTTCTTT. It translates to CASSQQGRTEAFF.

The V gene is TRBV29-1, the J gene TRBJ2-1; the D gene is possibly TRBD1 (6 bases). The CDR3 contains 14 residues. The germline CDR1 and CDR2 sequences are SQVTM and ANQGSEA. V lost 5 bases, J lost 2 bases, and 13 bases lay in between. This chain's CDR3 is CSVSGTRAYNEQFF. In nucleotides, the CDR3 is TGCAGCGTTTCCGGGACAAGGGCCTACAATGAGCAGTTCTTC.

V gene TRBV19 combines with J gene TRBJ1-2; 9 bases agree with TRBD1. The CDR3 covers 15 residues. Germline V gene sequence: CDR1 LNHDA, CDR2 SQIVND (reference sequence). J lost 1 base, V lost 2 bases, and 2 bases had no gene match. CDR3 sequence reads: CASSISTGGNYGYTF. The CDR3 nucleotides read TGTGCCAGTAGTATATCGACAGGGGGTAACTATGGCTACACCTTC.

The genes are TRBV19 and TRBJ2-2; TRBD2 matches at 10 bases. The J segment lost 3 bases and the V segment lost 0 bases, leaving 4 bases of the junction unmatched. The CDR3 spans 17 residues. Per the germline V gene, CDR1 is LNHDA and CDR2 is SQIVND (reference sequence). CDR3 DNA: TGTGCCAGTAGTATAGAGTGGCTAGCGGGGGACACCGGGGAGCTGTTTTTT. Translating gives CASSIEWLAGDTGELFF.

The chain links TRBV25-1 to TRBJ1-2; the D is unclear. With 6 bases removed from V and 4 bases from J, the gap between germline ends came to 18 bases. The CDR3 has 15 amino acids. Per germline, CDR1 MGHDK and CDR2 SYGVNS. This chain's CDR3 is CASRGSSKNSYGYTF. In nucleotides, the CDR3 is TGTGCCAGCAGGGGGAGCAGTAAAAACTCCTATGGCTACACCTTC.

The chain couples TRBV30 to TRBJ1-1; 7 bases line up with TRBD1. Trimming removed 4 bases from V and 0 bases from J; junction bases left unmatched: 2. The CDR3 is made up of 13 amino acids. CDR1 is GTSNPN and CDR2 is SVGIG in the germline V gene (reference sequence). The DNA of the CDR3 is TGTGCCTGGACTGGACAGGTGAACACTGAAGCTTTCTTT. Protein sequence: CAWTGQVNTEAFF.

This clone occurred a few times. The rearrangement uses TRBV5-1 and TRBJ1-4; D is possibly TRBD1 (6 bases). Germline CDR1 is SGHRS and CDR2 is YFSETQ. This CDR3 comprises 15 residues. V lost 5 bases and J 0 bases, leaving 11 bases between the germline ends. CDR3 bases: TGCGCCAGCAGTATAGGACAGACAACTAATGAAAAACTGTTTTTT. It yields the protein CASSIGQTTNEKLFF.

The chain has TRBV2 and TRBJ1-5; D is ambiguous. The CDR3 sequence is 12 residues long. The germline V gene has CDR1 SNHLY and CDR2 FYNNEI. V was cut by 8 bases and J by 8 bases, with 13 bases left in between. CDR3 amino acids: CASGGREKPQHF. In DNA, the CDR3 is TGTGCCAGCGGTGGCCGAGAGAAGCCCCAGCATTTT. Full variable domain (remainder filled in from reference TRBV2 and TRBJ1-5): EPEVTQTPSHQVTQMGQEVILRCVPISNHLYFYWYRQILGQKVEFLVSFYNNEISEKSEIFDDQFSVERPDGSNFTLKIRSTKLEDSAMYFCASGGREKPQHFGDGTRLSIL.

CDR3 sequence (DNA): TGTGCCAGCAGCTTGGACTACACAGATACGCAGTATTTT. Residues: CASSLDYTDTQYF. This rearrangement joins TRBV5-8 to TRBJ2-3, with D unresolved. Germline lookup yields CDR1 SGHTS and CDR2 YDEGEE. With 0 bases removed from V and 2 bases from J, the gap between germline ends came to 4 bases. This CDR3 region has 13 residues.

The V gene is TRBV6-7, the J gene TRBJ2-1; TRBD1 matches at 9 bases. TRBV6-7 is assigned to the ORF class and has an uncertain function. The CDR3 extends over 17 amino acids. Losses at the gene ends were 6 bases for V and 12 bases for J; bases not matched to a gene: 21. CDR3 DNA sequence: TGTGCCAGCAGACCCGGGACAGGGCGATTCGGAAAGACGTTGCAGTTCTTC. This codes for CASRPGTGRFGKTLQFF.

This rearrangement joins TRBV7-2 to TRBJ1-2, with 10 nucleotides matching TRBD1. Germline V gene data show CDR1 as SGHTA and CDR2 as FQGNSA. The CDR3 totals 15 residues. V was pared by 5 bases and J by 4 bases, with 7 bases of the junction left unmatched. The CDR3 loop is CASSPRTGGPYGYTF. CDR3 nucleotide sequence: TGTGCCAGCAGCCCCCGGACAGGGGGGCCCTATGGCTACACCTTC.

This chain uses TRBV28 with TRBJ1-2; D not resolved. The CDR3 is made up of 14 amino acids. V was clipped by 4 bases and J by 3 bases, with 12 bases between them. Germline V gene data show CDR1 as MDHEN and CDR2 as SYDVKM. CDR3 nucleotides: TGTGCCAGCAGTTCCTCCAGCGTGGACTATGGCTACACCTTC. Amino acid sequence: CASSSSSVDYGYTF.

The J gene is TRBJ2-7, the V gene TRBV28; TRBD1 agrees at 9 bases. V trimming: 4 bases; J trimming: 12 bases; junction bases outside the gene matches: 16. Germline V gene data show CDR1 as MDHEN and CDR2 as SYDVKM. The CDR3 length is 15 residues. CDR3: CASSSPRQGDTKLYV. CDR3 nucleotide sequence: TGTGCCAGCAGTTCTCCAAGACAGGGGGACACAAAGCTGTACGTC.

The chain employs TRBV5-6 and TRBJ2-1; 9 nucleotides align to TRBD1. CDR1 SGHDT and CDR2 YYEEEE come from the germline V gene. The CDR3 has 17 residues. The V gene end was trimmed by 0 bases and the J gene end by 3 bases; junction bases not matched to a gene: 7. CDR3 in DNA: TGTGCCAGCAGCTTGGAGAGAGGGACAGGGAACTACAATGAGCAGTTCTTC. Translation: CASSLERGTGNYNEQFF.

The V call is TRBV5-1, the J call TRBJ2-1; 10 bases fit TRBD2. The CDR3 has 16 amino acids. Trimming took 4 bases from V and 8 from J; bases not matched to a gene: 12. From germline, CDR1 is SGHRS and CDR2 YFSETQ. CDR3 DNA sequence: TGCGCCAGCAGCGGTACTAGCGGGGACTACCGTGATGAGCAGTTCTTC. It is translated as CASSGTSGDYRDEQFF.

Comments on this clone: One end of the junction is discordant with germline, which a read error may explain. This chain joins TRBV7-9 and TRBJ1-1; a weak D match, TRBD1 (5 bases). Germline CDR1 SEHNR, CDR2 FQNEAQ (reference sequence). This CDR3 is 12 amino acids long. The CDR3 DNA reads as TGTTCCAGCAGCTTAGGGGCAGGAGGAGCTTTCTTT. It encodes CSSSLGAGGAFF.

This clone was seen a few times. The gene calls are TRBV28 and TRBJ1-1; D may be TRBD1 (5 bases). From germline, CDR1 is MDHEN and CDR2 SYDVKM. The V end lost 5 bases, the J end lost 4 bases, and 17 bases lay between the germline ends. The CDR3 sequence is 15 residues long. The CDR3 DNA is TGTGCCAGCAGTCAGACCAACGGGGGAGGCACTGAAGCTTTCTTT. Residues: CASSQTNGGGTEAFF.

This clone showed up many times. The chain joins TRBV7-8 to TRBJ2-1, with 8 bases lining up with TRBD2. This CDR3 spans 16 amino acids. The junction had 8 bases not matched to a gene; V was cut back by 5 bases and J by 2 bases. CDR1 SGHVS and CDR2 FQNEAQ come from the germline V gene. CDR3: CASSLRAGAPYNEQFF. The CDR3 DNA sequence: TGTGCCAGCAGCCTGCGAGCGGGAGCCCCCTACAATGAGCAGTTCTTC.

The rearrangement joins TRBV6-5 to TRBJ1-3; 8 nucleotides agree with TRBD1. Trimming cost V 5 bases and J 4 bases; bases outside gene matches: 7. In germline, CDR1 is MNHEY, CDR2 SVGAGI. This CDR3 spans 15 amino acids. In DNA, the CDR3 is TGTGCCAGCAGTCGATCGACAGGGGCCGGAAACACCATATATTTT. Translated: CASSRSTGAGNTIYF.

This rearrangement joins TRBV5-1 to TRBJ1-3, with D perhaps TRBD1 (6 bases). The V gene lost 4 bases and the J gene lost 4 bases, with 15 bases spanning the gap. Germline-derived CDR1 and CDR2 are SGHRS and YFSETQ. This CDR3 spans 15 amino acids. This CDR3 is CASSGDTWTGNTIYF. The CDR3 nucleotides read TGCGCCAGCAGCGGGGACACTTGGACAGGAAACACCATATATTTT.

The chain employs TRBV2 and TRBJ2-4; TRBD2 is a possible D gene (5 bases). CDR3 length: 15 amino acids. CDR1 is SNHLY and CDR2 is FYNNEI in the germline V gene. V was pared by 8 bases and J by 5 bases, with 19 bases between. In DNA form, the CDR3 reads TGTGCCAGCGAGGCGGGTGGGAGCGGCCAAAACATTCAGTACTTC. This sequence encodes CASEAGGSGQNIQYF.

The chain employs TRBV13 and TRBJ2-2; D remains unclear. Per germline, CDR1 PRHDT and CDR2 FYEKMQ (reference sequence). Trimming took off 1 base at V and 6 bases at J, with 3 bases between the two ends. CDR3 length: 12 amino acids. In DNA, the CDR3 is TGTGCCAGCAGCTTAGCGGCCGGGGAGCTGTTTTTT. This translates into CASSLAAGELFF. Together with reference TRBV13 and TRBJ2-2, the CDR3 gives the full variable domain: AAGVIQSPRHLIKEKRETATLKCYPIPRHDTVYWYQQGPGQDPQFLISFYEKMQSDKGSIPDRFSAQQFSDYHSELNMSSLELGDSALYFCASSLAAGELFFGEGSRLTVL.

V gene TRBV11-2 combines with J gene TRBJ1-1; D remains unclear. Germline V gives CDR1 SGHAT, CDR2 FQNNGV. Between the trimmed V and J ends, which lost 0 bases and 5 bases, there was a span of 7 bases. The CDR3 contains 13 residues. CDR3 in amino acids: CASSLDRRTEAFF. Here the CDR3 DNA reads TGTGCCAGCAGCTTAGATCGGAGGACTGAAGCTTTCTTT.

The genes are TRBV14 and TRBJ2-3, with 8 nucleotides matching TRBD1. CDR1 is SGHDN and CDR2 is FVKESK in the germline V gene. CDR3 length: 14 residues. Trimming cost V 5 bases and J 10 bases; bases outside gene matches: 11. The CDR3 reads CASSATGAIVAQYF. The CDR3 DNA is TGTGCCAGCAGCGCGACAGGGGCCATCGTCGCGCAGTATTTT.

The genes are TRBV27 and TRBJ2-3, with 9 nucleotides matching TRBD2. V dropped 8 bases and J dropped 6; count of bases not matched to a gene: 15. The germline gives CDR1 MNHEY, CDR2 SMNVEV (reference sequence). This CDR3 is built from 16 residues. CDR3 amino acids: CASGPHRGREGDTQYF. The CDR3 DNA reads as TGTGCCAGCGGACCACATCGCGGGAGGGAGGGGGATACGCAGTATTTT.

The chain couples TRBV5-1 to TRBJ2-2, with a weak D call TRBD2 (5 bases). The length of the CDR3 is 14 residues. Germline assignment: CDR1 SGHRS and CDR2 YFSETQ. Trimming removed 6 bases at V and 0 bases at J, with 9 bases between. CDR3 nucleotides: TGCGCCAGCACTCGGGAAGCGAACACCGGGGAGCTGTTTTTT. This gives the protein CASTREANTGELFF.

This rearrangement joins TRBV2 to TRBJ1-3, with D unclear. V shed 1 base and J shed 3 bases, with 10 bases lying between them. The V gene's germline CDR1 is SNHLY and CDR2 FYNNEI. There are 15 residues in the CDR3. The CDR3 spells CASSEEAGSGNTIYF. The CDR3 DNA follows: TGTGCCAGCAGTGAAGAGGCGGGTAGTGGAAACACCATATATTTT.

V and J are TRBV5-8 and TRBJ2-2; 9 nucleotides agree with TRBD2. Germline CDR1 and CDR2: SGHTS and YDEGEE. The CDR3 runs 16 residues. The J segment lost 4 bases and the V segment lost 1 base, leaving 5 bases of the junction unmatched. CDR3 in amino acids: CASSLSSGSSTGELFF. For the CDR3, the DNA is TGTGCCAGCAGCTTGAGTAGCGGGAGCTCCACCGGGGAGCTGTTTTTT.

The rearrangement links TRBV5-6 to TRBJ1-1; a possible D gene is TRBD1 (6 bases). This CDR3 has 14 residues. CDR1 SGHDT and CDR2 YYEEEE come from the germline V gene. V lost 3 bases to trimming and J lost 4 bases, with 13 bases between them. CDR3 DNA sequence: TGTGCCAGCAGCTGGGCTACAGGGAGCACTGAAGCTTTCTTT. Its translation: CASSWATGSTEAFF.